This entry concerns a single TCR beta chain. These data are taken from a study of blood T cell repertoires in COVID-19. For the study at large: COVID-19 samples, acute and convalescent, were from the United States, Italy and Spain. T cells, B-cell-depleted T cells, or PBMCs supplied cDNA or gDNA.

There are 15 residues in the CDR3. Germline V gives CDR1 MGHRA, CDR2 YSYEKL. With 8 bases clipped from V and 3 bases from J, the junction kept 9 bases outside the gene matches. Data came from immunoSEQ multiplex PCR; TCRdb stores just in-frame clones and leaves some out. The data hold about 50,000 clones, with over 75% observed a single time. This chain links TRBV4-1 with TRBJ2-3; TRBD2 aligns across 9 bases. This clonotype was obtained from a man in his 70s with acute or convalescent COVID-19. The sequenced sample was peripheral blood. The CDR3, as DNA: TGCGCCAGCGGGGACGGGACTAGCAGAACAGATACGCAGTATTTT. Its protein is CASGDGTSRTDTQYF.